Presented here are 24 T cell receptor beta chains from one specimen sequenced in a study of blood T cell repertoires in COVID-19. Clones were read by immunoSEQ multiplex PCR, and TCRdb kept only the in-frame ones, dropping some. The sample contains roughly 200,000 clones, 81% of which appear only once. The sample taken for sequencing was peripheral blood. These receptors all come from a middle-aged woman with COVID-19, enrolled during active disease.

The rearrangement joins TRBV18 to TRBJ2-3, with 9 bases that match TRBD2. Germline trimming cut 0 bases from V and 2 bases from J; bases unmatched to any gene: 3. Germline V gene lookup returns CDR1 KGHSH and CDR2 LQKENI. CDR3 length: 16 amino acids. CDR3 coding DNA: TGTGCCAGCTCACCACCTAGACTAGCGGTCACAGATACGCAGTATTTT. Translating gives CASSPPRLAVTDTQYF.

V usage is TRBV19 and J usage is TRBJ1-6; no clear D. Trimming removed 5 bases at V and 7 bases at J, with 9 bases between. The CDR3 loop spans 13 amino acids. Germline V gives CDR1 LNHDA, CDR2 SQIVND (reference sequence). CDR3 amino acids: CASSVGGNSPLHF. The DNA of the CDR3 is TGTGCCAGTAGTGTAGGCGGGAATTCACCCCTCCACTTT. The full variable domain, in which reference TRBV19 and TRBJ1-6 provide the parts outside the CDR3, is DGGITQSPKYLFRKEGQNVTLSCEQNLNHDAMYWYRQDPGQGLRLIYYSQIVNDFQKGDIAEGYSVSREKKESFPLTVTSAQKNPTAFYLCASSVGGNSPLHFGNGTRLTVT.

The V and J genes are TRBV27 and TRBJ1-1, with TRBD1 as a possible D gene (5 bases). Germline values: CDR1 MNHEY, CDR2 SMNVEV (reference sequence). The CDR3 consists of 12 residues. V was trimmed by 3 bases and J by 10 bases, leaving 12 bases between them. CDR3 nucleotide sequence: TGTGCCAGCAGTTTTCCCGGGGGGGGAGCTTTCTTT. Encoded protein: CASSFPGGGAFF.

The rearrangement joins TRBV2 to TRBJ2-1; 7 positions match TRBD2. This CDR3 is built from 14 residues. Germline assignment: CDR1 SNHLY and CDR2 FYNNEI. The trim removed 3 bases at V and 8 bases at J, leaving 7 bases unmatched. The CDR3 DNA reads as TGTGCCAGCAGTGAGCGTGGGGGGGTGCATGAGCAGTTCTTC. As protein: CASSERGGVHEQFF.

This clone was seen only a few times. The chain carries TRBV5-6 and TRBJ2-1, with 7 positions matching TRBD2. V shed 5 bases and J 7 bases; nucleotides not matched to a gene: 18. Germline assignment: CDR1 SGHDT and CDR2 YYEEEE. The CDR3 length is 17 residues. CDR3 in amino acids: CASSYAYGGRKLNEQFF. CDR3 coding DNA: TGTGCCAGCAGTTACGCCTACGGCGGGAGAAAACTAAATGAGCAGTTCTTC.

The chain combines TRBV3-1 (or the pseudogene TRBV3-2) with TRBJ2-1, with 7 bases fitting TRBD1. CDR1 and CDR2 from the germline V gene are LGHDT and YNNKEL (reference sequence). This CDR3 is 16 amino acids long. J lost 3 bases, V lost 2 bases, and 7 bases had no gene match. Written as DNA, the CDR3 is TGTGCCAGCAGCCAATACAGGGGCGACTTCTACAATGAGCAGTTCTTC. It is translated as CASSQYRGDFYNEQFF.

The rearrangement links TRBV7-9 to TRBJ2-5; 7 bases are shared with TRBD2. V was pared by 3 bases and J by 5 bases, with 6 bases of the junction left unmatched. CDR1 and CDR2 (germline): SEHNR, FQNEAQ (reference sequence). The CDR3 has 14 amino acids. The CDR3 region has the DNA TGTGCCAGCAGCTTTGGACTAGATCGTGAGACCCAGTACTTC. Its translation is CASSFGLDRETQYF.

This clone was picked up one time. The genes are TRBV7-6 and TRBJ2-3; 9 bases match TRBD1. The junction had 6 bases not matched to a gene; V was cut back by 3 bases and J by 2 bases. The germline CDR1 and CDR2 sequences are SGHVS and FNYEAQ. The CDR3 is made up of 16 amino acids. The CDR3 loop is CASSFAGTGPTDTQYF. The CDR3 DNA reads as TGTGCCAGCAGCTTCGCCGGGACAGGGCCCACAGATACGCAGTATTTT.

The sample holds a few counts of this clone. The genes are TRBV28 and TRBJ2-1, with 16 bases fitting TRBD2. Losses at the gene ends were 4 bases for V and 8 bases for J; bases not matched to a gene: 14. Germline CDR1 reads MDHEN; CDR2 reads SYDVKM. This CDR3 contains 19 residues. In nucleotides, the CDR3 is TGTGCCAGCAGTTCCATGGGACTAGCGGGAGGGCCAGTTTCGGATGAGCAGTTCTTC. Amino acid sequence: CASSSMGLAGGPVSDEQFF.

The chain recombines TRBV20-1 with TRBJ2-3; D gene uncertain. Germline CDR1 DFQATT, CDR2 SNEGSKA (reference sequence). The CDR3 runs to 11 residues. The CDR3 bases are TGCGCCCTAACTAGCACAGATACGCAGTATTTT. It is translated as CALTSTDTQYF.

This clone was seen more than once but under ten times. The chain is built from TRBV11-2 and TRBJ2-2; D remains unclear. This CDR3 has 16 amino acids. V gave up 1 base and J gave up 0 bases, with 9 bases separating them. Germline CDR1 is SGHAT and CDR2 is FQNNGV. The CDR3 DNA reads TGTGCCAGCAGCTTAGGCGCGACTGCGAACACCGGGGAGCTGTTTTTT. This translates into CASSLGATANTGELFF.

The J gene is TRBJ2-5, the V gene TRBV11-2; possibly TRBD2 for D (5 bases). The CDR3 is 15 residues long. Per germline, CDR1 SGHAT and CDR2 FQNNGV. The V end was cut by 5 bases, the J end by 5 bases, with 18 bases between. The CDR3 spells CASSPAVGTGETQYF. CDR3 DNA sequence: TGTGCCAGCAGCCCTGCCGTCGGCACGGGGGAGACCCAGTACTTC.

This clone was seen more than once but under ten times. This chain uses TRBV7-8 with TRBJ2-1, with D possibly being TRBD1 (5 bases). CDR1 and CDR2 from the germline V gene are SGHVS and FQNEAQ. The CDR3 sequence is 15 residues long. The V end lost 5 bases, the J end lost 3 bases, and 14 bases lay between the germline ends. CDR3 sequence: CASSKGVSGYNEQFF. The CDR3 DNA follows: TGTGCCAGCAGCAAAGGGGTGAGTGGCTACAATGAGCAGTTCTTC.

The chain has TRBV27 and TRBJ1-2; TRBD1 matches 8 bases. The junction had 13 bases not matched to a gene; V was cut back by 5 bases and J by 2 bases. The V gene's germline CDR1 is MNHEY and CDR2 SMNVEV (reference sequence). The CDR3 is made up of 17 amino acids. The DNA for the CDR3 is TGTGCCAGCAGTCCGACAGGGGAAGGCTGGGTAAACTATGGCTACACCTTC. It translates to CASSPTGEGWVNYGYTF.

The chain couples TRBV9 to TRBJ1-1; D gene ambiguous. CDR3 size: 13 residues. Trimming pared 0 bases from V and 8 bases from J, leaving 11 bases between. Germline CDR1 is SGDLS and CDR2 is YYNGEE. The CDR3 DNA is TGTGCCAGCAGCGTAGACGGGTCCGGGGAAGCTTTCTTT. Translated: CASSVDGSGEAFF. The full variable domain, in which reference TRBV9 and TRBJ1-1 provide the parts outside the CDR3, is DSGVTQTPKHLITATGQRVTLRCSPRSGDLSVYWYQQSLDQGLQFLIQYYNGEERAKGNILERFSAQQFPDLHSELNLSSLELGDSALYFCASSVDGSGEAFFGQGTRLTVV.

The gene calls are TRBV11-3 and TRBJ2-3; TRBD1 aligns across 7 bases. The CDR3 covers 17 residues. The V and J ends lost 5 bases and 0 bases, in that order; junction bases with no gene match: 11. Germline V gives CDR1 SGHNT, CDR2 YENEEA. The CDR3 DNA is TGTGCCAGCAGCCGTCAGGGGGACATCCGTAGCACAGATACGCAGTATTTT. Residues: CASSRQGDIRSTDTQYF.

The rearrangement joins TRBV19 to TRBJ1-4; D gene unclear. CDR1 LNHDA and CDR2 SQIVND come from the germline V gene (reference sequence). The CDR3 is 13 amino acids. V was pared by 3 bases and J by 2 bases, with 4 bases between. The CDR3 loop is CASSILTNEKLFF. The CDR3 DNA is TGTGCCAGTAGTATTCTGACTAATGAAAAACTGTTTTTT.

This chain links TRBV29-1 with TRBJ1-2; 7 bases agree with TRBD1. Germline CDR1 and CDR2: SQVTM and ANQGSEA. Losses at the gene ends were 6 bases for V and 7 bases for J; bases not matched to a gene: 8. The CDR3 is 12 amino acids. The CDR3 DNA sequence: TGCAGCGTACCCGACAGGGTGAGTGGCTACACCTTC. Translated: CSVPDRVSGYTF.

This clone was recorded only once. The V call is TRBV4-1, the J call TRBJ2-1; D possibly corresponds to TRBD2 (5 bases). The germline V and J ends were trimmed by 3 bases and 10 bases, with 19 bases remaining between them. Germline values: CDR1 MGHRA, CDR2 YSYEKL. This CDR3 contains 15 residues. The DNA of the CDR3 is TGCGCCAGCAGCCACGTTCCGTCGCCCCGGAGGGAGCAGTTCTTC. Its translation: CASSHVPSPRREQFF.

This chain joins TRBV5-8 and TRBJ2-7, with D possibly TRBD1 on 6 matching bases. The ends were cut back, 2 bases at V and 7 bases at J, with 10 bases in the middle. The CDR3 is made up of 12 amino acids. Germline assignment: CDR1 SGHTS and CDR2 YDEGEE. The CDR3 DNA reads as TGTGCCAGCAGCTTATATAGGGGGGAGCAGTACGTC. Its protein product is CASSLYRGEQYV.

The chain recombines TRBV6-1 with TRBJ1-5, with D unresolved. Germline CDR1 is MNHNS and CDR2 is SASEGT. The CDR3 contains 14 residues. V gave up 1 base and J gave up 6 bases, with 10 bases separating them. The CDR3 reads CASSEGAASQPQHF. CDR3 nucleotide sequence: TGTGCCAGCAGTGAAGGGGCAGCTTCTCAGCCCCAGCATTTT.

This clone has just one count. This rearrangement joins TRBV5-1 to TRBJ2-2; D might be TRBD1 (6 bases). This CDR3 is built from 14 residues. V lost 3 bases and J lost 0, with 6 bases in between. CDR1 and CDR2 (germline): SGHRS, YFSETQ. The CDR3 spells CASSSGANTGELFF. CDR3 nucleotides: TGCGCCAGCAGCTCAGGGGCGAACACCGGGGAGCTGTTTTTT.

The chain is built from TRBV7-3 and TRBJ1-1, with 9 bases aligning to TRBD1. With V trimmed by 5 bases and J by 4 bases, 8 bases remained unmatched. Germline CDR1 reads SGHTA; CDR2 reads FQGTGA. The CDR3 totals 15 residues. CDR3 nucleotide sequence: TGTGCCAGCAGCCACCGCCGACAGGGGGGCACTGAAGCTTTCTTT. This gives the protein CASSHRRQGGTEAFF.

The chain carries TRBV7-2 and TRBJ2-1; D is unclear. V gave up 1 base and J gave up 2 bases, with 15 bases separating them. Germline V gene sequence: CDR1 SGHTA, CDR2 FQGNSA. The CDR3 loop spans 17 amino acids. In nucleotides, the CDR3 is TGTGCCAGCAGCTTAGATAAGACGGCAGGTGCCTACAATGAGCAGTTCTTC. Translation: CASSLDKTAGAYNEQFF.